The next 5 T cell receptor beta chains were all read from a single sample in a study of T cell repertoires in cytomegalovirus infection. Their recognized antigens are unknown. TCRdb ran MiXCR on the reads and lists one entry per CDR3 protein. The profile shows approximately 1,000,000 distinct CDR3 sequences, around 32% of them singletons. The material was cultured CD8+ T cells from PBMCs, obtained from culture after CMV antigen stimulation. Receptors originate from a human donor in good health (CMV status not recorded). Some clones in this sample may be carry-over from other donors' samples.

The chain is built from TRBV5-1 and TRBJ2-3, with 12 bases aligning to TRBD1. The end of the DNA is better explained by TRBJ1-5, so the J call may be wrong. The germline gives CDR1 SGHRS, CDR2 YFSETQ. The CDR3 has 16 amino acids. CDR3 region: CASSWRGTGGVDTQHF. The CDR3 coding sequence is TGCGCCAGCAGCTGGAGGGGGACAGGGGGCGTAGATACGCAGCATTTT.

This clonotype was detected ten times or more. The J gene is TRBJ2-4, the V gene TRBV6-1; TRBD1 agrees at 10 bases. The length of the CDR3 is 16 residues. The trim removed 9 bases at V and 3 bases at J, leaving 11 bases unmatched. Germline loops: CDR1 MNHNS, CDR2 SASEGT. CDR3 sequence: CASAPTGGNVKNIQYF. As DNA, the CDR3 is TGTGCCAGTGCCCCGACAGGGGGCAACGTCAAAAACATTCAGTACTTC.

The chain joins TRBV7-8 to TRBJ2-1; D is possibly TRBD1 (5 bases). Germline CDR1 and CDR2: SGHVS and FQNEAQ. This CDR3 contains 12 residues. V was pared by 2 bases and J by 10 bases, with 9 bases between. The CDR3 protein is CASSLKGKEQFF. CDR3 nucleotides: TGTGCCAGCAGCTTAAAGGGGAAGGAGCAGTTCTTC.

This clonotype was seen only a few times. The V call is TRBV7-9, the J call TRBJ1-2, with 7 bases that match TRBD1. V dropped 5 bases and J dropped 3; count of bases not matched to a gene: 3. CDR3 length: 13 residues. Per the germline V gene, CDR1 is SEHNR and CDR2 is FQNEAQ (reference sequence). The CDR3 sequence is CASSIGGYYGYTF. For the CDR3, the DNA is TGTGCCAGCAGCATAGGGGGCTACTATGGCTACACCTTC.

This chain connects TRBV7-8 to TRBJ1-1, with 7 bases identical to TRBD1. The germline CDR1 and CDR2 sequences are SGHVS and FQNEAQ. J lost 4 bases, V lost 4 bases, and 15 bases had no gene match. The CDR3 covers 17 residues. The CDR3 DNA reads TGTGCCAGCAGCTCACGTAAGGTGTCCCAGGGGGGCACTGAAGCTTTCTTT. This gives the protein CASSSRKVSQGGTEAFF.